This is a list of T cell receptor beta chains from one sample in a study of blood T cell repertoires in COVID-19. Here immunoSEQ multiplex PCR was the method, and the copy in TCRdb shows in-frame clones only, minus some. The data contain 40,000 or so clones, 60% to 85% of them singletons. Sequenced sample: peripheral blood. The source is a man in his 70s with acute or convalescent COVID-19. Each CDR3 is given with its conserved first and last residue. D genes are given only for firm matches. Clone size is stated in some rows and not others, as once, few, many or a class when expanded.

clone_size j_call v_call d_call cdr3_aa cdr3_nt
NA TRBJ2-4 TRBV4-1 TRBD1 CASSQERVSAGRGRENIQYF TGCGCCAGCAGCCAAGAGAGGGTTTCGGCGGGCAGGGGGCGGGAAAACATTCAGTACTTC
few TRBJ2-7 TRBV18 NA CASSPPAGAAYEQYF TGTGCCAGCTCACCACCGGCAGGGGCCGCCTACGAGCAGTACTTC
NA TRBJ2-1 TRBV5-1 NA CASSLVVTYEYNEQFF TGCGCCAGCAGCTTGGTCGTGACATACGAGTACAATGAGCAGTTCTTC
NA TRBJ2-3 TRBV27 NA CASSLSGLDTQYF TGTGCCAGCAGTTTAAGCGGGTTAGATACGCAGTATTTT
NA TRBJ2-7 TRBV14 TRBD2 CASSRSSGRIYEQYF TGTGCCAGCAGCCGCAGCAGCGGGAGGATTTACGAGCAGTACTTC
NA TRBJ1-4 TRBV3-1/TRBV3-2 TRBD1 CASSLGQADNEKLFF TGTGCCAGCAGCCTCGGACAGGCTGATAATGAAAAACTGTTTTTT
once TRBJ1-2 TRBV19 TRBD1 CASSIKGPGTGPWSYTF TGTGCCAGTAGTATAAAAGGGCCCGGGACAGGGCCTTGGAGCTACACCTTC
NA TRBJ2-5 TRBV20-1 TRBD2 CSASREGRQETQYF TGCAGTGCGAGTCGGGAGGGCCGGCAAGAGACCCAGTACTTC
NA TRBJ2-1 TRBV5-1 NA CASSLVLLSYNEQFF TGCGCCAGCAGCTTGGTCCTCCTCTCCTACAATGAGCAGTTCTTC
few TRBJ2-3 TRBV29-1 NA CSVEDWRDDTDTQYF TGCAGCGTTGAAGATTGGCGGGATGACACAGATACGCAGTATTTT
NA TRBJ1-4 TRBV6-4 TRBD1 CASRETGATNEKLFF TGTGCCAGCAGGGAGACAGGGGCAACTAATGAAAAACTGTTTTTT
few TRBJ2-1 TRBV5-1 TRBD2 CASSTGLAGGSNEQFF TGCGCCAGCAGCACGGGACTAGCGGGAGGGTCCAATGAGCAGTTCTTC
NA TRBJ2-7 TRBV19 NA CASSLVAKYEQYF TGTGCCAGTAGCCTCGTAGCGAAATACGAGCAGTACTTC
NA TRBJ2-7 TRBV18 TRBD2 CASSPSGRANYEQYF TGTGCCAGCTCTCCTAGCGGGAGGGCCAACTACGAGCAGTACTTC
NA TRBJ1-2 TRBV7-9 TRBD1 CASSLGQYYGYTF TGTGCCAGCAGCTTGGGACAGTACTATGGCTACACCTTC
NA TRBJ2-3 TRBV19 TRBD2 CASSNGAASGKVDTQYF TGTGCCAGTAGTAACGGCGCCGCTAGCGGGAAAGTAGATACGCAGTATTTT
NA TRBJ2-1 TRBV10-3 TRBD1 CAISRTGAGDEQFF TGTGCCATCAGTAGGACAGGGGCTGGGGATGAGCAGTTCTTC
NA TRBJ2-1 TRBV11-3 NA CASSRGGSYNEQFF TGTGCCAGCAGCCGTGGAGGCTCCTACAATGAGCAGTTCTTC
NA TRBJ1-5 TRBV27 TRBD1 CASRQGFDLYNQPQHF TGTGCCAGCCGACAGGGATTCGACCTGTACAATCAGCCCCAGCATTTT
once TRBJ1-1 TRBV25-1 NA CASSPPGGLGRNTEAFF TGTGCCAGCAGTCCTCCGGGGGGGCTCGGGCGGAACACTGAAGCTTTCTTT
NA TRBJ2-5 TRBV4-2 TRBD1 CASSSGTGKETQYF TGTGCCAGCAGCTCCGGGACAGGAAAAGAGACCCAGTACTTC
NA TRBJ1-1 TRBV28 TRBD1 CASSLSGQGMNTEAFF TGTGCCAGCAGCCTATCGGGACAGGGGATGAACACTGAAGCTTTCTTT
NA TRBJ2-5 TRBV5-1 TRBD1 CASSVGQLQETQYF TGCGCCAGCAGCGTGGGACAGCTCCAAGAGACCCAGTACTTC
NA TRBJ2-7 TRBV10-3 NA CAISSAGYSYEQYF TGTGCCATCAGCTCTGCAGGTTACTCCTACGAGCAGTACTTC
few TRBJ2-1 TRBV4-1 NA CASSQDPGNYNEQFF TGCGCCAGCAGCCAAGATCCAGGGAACTACAATGAGCAGTTCTTC
NA TRBJ2-3 TRBV10-1 TRBD2 CASSYGLAGGRGVTDTQYF TGCGCCAGCAGTTATGGACTAGCGGGAGGCCGGGGGGTGACAGATACGCAGTATTTT
NA TRBJ2-1 TRBV6-1 TRBD1 CASSKGTGGKSYNEQFF TGTGCCAGCAGTAAAGGGACAGGGGGCAAATCCTACAATGAGCAGTTCTTC
once TRBJ1-1 TRBV5-6 TRBD1 CASRGPGQGLGAFF TGTGCCAGCCGCGGCCCCGGACAGGGCCTTGGAGCTTTCTTT
NA TRBJ1-2 TRBV13 NA CASSSPQGSYGYTF TGTGCCAGCAGCTCCCCCCAGGGCTCCTATGGCTACACCTTC
NA TRBJ1-2 TRBV6-4 NA CASNHTLPGAYGYTF TGTGCCAGCAATCACACCCTACCAGGGGCCTATGGCTACACCTTC
NA TRBJ2-4 TRBV27 TRBD2 CASSTRTSGSYIQYF TGTGCCAGCAGTACCAGGACTAGCGGGAGTTACATTCAGTACTTC
NA TRBJ1-1 TRBV2 NA CASSDQRSLNTEAFF TGTGCCAGCAGTGACCAAAGGAGCTTGAACACTGAAGCTTTCTTT
NA TRBJ2-5 TRBV9 NA CASSVQGGKETQYF TGTGCCAGCAGCGTACAGGGTGGAAAAGAGACCCAGTACTTC
NA TRBJ2-2 TRBV10-1 NA CAPPNQGELFF TGCGCCCCGCCAAATCAGGGGGAGCTGTTTTTT
NA TRBJ1-1 TRBV6-1 TRBD1 CASSEGDSVTEAFF TGTGCCAGCAGTGAAGGGGACAGTGTCACTGAAGCTTTCTTT
NA TRBJ2-3 TRBV7-6 TRBD2 CASSAGRVVPDTQYF TGTGCCAGCAGCGCCGGGAGGGTCGTCCCAGATACGCAGTATTTT
NA TRBJ2-5 TRBV27 TRBD1 CASSLGQGAMETQYF TGTGCCAGCAGCCTGGGACAGGGGGCTATGGAGACCCAGTACTTC
NA TRBJ2-2 TRBV5-1 TRBD2 CASSLNTGLPSGELFF TGCGCCAGCAGCCTCAACACGGGACTACCCTCGGGGGAGCTGTTTTTT
few TRBJ2-1 TRBV24-1 NA CATSPRTIGSSYNEQFF TGTGCCACCAGTCCCCGGACTATTGGGAGCTCCTACAATGAGCAGTTCTTC
NA TRBJ1-6 TRBV27 NA CASSFRSLGVDNSPLHF TGTGCCAGCAGTTTCCGATCCCTCGGGGTGGACAATTCACCCCTCCACTTT
NA TRBJ2-5 TRBV5-1 TRBD2 CASSIGTSGVQETQYF TGCGCCAGCAGCATCGGGACTAGCGGGGTTCAAGAGACCCAGTACTTC
once TRBJ1-4 TRBV18 TRBD1 CASSPPGDRGEEKLFF TGTGCCAGCTCACCCCCGGGAGACAGGGGAGAGGAAAAACTGTTTTTT
few TRBJ2-7 TRBV10-3 TRBD1 CAITADRGSYEQYF TGTGCCATCACCGCGGACAGGGGGAGCTACGAGCAGTACTTC
few TRBJ1-2 TRBV11-2 NA CASSSLNSRDYGYTF TGTGCCAGCAGCTCCCTCAATAGTCGCGACTATGGCTACACCTTC
once TRBJ1-1 TRBV10-3 NA CATSTPADTEAFF TGTGCCACGTCGACTCCGGCCGACACTGAAGCTTTCTTT
medium-sized TRBJ2-7 TRBV21-1 NA CASSAHPPETYEQYF TGTGCCAGCAGCGCCCACCCGCCCGAGACCTACGAGCAGTACTTC
NA TRBJ2-1 TRBV19 TRBD2 CATSELAGRNEQFF TGTGCCACCTCGGAACTAGCGGGAAGAAATGAGCAGTTCTTC
few TRBJ1-1 TRBV16 NA CASSPIGGYTEAFF TGTGCCAGCAGTCCCATCGGGGGGTACACTGAAGCTTTCTTT
NA TRBJ1-5 TRBV28 NA CASIVSGGNQPQHF TGTGCCAGCATCGTGTCAGGGGGCAATCAGCCCCAGCATTTT
NA TRBJ2-3 TRBV6-6 TRBD2 CASSYLAGFLDTQYF TGTGCCAGCAGTTATCTAGCGGGATTTCTAGATACGCAGTATTTT
once TRBJ1-1 TRBV5-1 NA CASSLGGQRSHEAEAFF TGCGCCAGCAGCTTGGGAGGCCAGAGGTCCCACGAGGCTGAAGCTTTCTTT
few TRBJ2-5 TRBV7-9 TRBD1 CASSTGVAGETQYF TGTGCCAGCAGCACAGGGGTGGCTGGAGAGACCCAGTACTTC
NA TRBJ2-7 TRBV5-1 NA CASSLGAISVDEQYF TGCGCCAGCAGCTTGGGGGCCATTTCCGTGGACGAGCAGTACTTC
few TRBJ2-1 TRBV28 TRBD2 CASSLAGLAAIPNEQFF TGTGCCAGCAGTTTAGCGGGACTAGCGGCTATTCCCAATGAGCAGTTCTTC
NA TRBJ2-5 TRBV20-1 NA CSASWRETQYF TGCAGTGCTAGCTGGCGGGAGACCCAGTACTTC